One and the same sample provided the 10 T cell receptor beta chains below, sequenced in a study of blood T cell repertoires in COVID-19. The table came from immunoSEQ multiplex PCR; TCRdb's copy has only in-frame clones and leaves some out. The sample records tens of thousands of clones, 86% being singletons. The sequencing input was peripheral blood. All receptors derive from a man aged 45 to 65 with active COVID-19.

V is TRBV5-4 and J is TRBJ2-3, with D tentatively TRBD2 (6 bases). This CDR3 is 17 amino acids long. Germline V gene lookup returns CDR1 SGHNT and CDR2 YYREEE (reference sequence). The V end was cut by 3 bases, the J end by 3 bases, with 20 bases between. This CDR3 is CASSYRGSGHGTDTQYF. As DNA, the CDR3 is TGTGCCAGCAGCTACCGGGGGTCCGGCCATGGGACAGATACGCAGTATTTT.

The genes are TRBV18 and TRBJ1-1; no clear D. The CDR3 length is 14 residues. Germline loops: CDR1 KGHSH, CDR2 LQKENI. Between the trimmed V and J ends, which lost 1 base and 1 base, there was a span of 7 bases. The CDR3 is CASSPQETNTEAFF. The CDR3 DNA reads TGTGCCAGCTCACCACAGGAGACGAACACTGAAGCTTTCTTT.

The genes are TRBV6-5 and TRBJ2-1, with a tentative D call TRBD2 (6 bases). Germline V lookup: CDR1 MNHEY, CDR2 SVGAGI. CDR3 length: 14 residues. Between the trimmed V and J ends, which lost 7 bases and 5 bases, there was a span of 15 bases. The CDR3 sequence: CASIRGSGDNEQFF. The CDR3 coding sequence is TGTGCCAGCATCCGGGGGTCCGGTGACAATGAGCAGTTCTTC.

This clone was recorded once. The rearrangement uses TRBV15 and TRBJ2-2, with 7 bases matching TRBD1. V trimming: 6 bases; J trimming: 7 bases; junction bases outside the gene matches: 11. CDR1 LNHNV and CDR2 YYDKDF come from the germline V gene (reference sequence). This CDR3 region has 15 residues. The CDR3 here is CATRPTGFKSGELFF. CDR3 DNA sequence: TGTGCCACCAGGCCGACAGGGTTCAAGAGCGGGGAGCTGTTTTTT.

This chain joins TRBV19 and TRBJ2-7, with 8 positions matching TRBD1. V shed 7 bases and J 2 bases; nucleotides not matched to a gene: 10. The CDR3 covers 15 residues. The V gene's germline CDR1 is LNHDA and CDR2 SQIVND (reference sequence). The CDR3 nucleotides read TGTGCCAGTACCGACACTCCGGGACAGGCCTACGAGCAGTACTTC. Its translation: CASTDTPGQAYEQYF.

The V and J genes are TRBV7-2 and TRBJ2-1; TRBD2 matches at 14 bases. The CDR3 has 16 residues. In germline, CDR1 is SGHTA, CDR2 FQGNSA. The V gene end was trimmed by 6 bases and the J gene end by 8 bases; junction bases not matched to a gene: 9. The CDR3 sequence is CASRVLPGLAGDEQFF. In DNA, the CDR3 is TGTGCCAGCAGGGTACTACCGGGACTAGCGGGAGATGAGCAGTTCTTC.

This clone occurred a few times. The same CDR3 arises from other DNA sequences in this sample as well. V and J are TRBV24-1 and TRBJ1-5, with TRBD1 matching over 9 bases. The CDR3 consists of 15 residues. Germline assignment: CDR1 KGHDR and CDR2 SFDVKD. V lost 4 bases, J lost 3 bases, and 3 bases stayed unmatched. The CDR3: CATSEGTGPNQPQHF. In DNA, the CDR3 is TGTGCCACCAGTGAGGGGACAGGGCCCAATCAGCCCCAGCATTTT.

The CDR3 spells CASSRGQGASYEQYV. The DNA for the CDR3 is TGTGCCAGCTCCCGGGGGCAGGGGGCATCCTACGAGCAGTACGTC. The chain employs TRBV7-9 and TRBJ2-7, with 8 bases aligning to TRBD1. Germline V gene data show CDR1 as SEHNR and CDR2 as FQNEAQ (reference sequence). The CDR3 is 15 amino acids. V shed 8 bases and J 1 base; nucleotides not matched to a gene: 10.

The rearrangement links TRBV29-1 to TRBJ2-5; 10 bases are shared with TRBD1. Germline CDR1 and CDR2: SQVTM and ANQGSEA. V lost 6 bases, J lost 8 bases, and 6 bases stayed unmatched. The CDR3 spans 12 residues. The CDR3, as DNA: TGCAGCGTGGTGGGACAGGGGACCACCCAGTACTTC. Its protein product is CSVVGQGTTQYF.

This clone was detected once. This sequence joins TRBV2 and TRBJ1-2, with a tentative D call TRBD1 (5 bases). CDR1 is SNHLY, CDR2 FYNNEI, per germline. This CDR3 contains 12 residues. V was clipped by 3 bases and J by 6 bases, with 8 bases between them. In DNA form, the CDR3 reads TGTGCCAGCAGTGAGGGGGGGAATGGCTACACCTTC. It specifies CASSEGGNGYTF.